This record concerns one T cell receptor beta chain sequence. The sample is drawn from a study of cytomegalovirus exposure and HLA in healthy donors. The primer mix had 60 Vbeta and 13 Jbeta primers. Sequencing used immunoSEQ multiplex PCR; TCRdb keeps in-frame clones, though not all of them. The sample yields roughly 71,000 clones, approximately 70% seen once. The CDR3 runs 12 residues. J gave up 12 bases and V 4 bases, and 9 bases lay outside the gene matches. CDR1 is SGDLS and CDR2 is YYNGEE in the germline V gene. The chain recombines TRBV9 with TRBJ1-1; 7 bases map to TRBD1. Sample: PBMCs. The sequence derives from a man aged 35 to 55 in good health and CMV-seropositive. The CDR3 nucleotides read TGTGCCAGCAGCCCTGGAGGCAGGGGGACTTTCTTT. Translating gives CASSPGGRGTFF.